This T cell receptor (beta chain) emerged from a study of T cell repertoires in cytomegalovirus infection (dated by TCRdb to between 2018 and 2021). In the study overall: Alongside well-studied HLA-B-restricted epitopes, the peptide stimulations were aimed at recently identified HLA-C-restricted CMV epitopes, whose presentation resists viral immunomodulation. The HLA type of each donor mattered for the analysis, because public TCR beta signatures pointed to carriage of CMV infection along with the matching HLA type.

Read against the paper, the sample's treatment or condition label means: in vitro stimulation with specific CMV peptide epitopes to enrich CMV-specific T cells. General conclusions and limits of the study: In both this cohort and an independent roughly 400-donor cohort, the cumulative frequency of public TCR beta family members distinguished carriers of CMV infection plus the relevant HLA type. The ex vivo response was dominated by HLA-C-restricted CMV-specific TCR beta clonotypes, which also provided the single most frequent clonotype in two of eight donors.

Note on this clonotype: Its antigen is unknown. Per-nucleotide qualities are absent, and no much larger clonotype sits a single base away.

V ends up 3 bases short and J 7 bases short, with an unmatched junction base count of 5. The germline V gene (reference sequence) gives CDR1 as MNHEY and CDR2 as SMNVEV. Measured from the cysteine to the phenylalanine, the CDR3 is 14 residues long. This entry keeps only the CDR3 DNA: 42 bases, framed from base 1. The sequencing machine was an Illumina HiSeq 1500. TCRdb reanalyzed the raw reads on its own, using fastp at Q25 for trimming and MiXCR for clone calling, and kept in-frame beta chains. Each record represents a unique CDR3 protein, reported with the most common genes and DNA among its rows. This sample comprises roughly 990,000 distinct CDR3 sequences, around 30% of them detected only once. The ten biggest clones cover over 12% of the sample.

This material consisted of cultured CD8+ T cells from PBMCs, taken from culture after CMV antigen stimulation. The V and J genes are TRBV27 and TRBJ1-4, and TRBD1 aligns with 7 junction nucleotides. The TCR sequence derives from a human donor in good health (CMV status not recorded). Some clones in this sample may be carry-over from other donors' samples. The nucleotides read TGTGCCAGCAGTTTCGCCAACAGGGGTGAAAAACTGTTTTTT. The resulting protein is CASSFANRGEKLFF.